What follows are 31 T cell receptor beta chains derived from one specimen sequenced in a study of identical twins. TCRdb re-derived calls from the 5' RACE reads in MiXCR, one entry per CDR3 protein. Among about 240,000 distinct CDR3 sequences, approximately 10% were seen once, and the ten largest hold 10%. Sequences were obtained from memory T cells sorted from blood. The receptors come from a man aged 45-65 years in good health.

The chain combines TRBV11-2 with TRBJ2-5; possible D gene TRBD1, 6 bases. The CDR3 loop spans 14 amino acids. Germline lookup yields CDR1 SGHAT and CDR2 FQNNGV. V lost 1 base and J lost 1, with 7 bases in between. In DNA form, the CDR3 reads TGTGCCAGCAGCTTAGGACAGGTCCAAGAGACCCAGTACTTC. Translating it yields CASSLGQVQETQYF.

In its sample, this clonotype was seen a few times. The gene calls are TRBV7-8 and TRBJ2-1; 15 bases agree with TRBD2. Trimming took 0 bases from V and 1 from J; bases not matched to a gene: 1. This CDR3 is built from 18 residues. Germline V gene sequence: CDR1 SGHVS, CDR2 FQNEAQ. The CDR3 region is CASSLAGTSGRSYNEQFF. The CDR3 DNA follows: TGTGCCAGCAGCTTAGCGGGGACTAGCGGGAGGTCCTACAATGAGCAGTTCTTC.

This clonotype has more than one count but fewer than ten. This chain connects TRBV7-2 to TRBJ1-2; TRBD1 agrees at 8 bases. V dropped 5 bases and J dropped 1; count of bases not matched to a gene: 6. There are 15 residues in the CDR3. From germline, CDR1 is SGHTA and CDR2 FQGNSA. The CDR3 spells CASSDTGQVNYGYTF. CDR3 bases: TGTGCCAGCAGCGACACGGGACAGGTTAACTATGGCTACACCTTC.

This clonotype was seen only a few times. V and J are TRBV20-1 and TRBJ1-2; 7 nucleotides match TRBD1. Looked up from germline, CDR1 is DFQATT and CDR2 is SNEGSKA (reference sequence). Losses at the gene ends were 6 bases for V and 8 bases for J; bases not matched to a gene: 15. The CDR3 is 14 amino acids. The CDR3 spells CSAQGQLFSAGYTF. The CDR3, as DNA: TGCAGTGCCCAGGGACAGCTCTTTTCGGCGGGCTACACCTTC.

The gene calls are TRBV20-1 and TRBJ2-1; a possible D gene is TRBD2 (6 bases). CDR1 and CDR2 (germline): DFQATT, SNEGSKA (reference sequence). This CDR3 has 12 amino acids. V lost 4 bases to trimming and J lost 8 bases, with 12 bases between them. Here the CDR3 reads CSAIRDFYEQFF. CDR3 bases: TGCAGTGCTATCCGGGACTTCTATGAGCAGTTCTTC.

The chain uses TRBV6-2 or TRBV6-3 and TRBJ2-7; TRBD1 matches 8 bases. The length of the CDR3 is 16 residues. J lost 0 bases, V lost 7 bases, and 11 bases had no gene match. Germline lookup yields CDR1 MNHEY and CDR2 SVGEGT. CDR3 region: CASTARQGSFSYEQYF. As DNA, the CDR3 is TGTGCCAGCACAGCTCGACAGGGGTCTTTCTCCTACGAGCAGTACTTC.

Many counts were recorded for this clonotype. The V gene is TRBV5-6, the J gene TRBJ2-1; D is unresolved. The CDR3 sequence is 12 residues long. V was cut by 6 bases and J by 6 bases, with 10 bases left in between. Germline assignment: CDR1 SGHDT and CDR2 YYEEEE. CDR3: CASNLPGNEQFF. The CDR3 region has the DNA TGTGCCAGCAACCTTCCTGGCAATGAGCAGTTCTTC.

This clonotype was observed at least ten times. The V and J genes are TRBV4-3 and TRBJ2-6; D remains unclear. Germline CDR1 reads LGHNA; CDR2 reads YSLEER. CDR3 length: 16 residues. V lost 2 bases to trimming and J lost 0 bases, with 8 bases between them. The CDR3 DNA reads TGCGCCAGCAGCCAATCCCAGTTCTCTGGGGCCAACGTCCTGACTTTC. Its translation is CASSQSQFSGANVLTF.

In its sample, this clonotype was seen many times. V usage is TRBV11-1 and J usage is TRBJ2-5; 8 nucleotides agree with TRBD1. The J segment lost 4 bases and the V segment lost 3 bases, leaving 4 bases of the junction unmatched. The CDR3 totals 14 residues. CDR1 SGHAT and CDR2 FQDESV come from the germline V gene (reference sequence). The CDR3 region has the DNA TGTGCCAGCAGCTTCCACGGGACAGGAGAGACCCAGTACTTC. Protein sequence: CASSFHGTGETQYF. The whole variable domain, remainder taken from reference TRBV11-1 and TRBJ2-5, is EAEVAQSPRYKITEKSQAVAFWCDPISGHATLYWYRQILGQGPELLVQFQDESVVDDSQLPKDRFSAERLKGVDSTLKIQPAELGDSAMYLCASSFHGTGETQYFGPGTRLLVL.

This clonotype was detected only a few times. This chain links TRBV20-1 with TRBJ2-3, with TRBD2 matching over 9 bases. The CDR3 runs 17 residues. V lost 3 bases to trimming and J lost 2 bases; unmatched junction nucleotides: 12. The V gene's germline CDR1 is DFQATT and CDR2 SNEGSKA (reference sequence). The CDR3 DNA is TGCAGTGCTAGTAGCCGCGGGGGGGCCTATTCCACAGATACGCAGTATTTT. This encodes CSASSRGGAYSTDTQYF.

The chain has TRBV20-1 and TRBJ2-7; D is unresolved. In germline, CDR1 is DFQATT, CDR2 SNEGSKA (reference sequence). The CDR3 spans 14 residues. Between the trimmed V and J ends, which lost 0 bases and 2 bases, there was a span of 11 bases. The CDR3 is CSARDLVRTYEQYF. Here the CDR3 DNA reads TGCAGTGCTAGAGATCTAGTGAGAACCTACGAGCAGTACTTC.

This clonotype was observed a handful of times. The CDR3 reads CASSLAGVGREQYF. CDR3 nucleotides: TGTGCCAGCAGCTTGGCGGGGGTAGGTAGGGAGCAGTACTTC. The chain carries TRBV5-5 and TRBJ2-7, with D possibly matching TRBD2 (6 bases). This CDR3 has 14 residues. V was trimmed by 0 bases and J by 7 bases, leaving 14 bases between them. Germline CDR1 SGHKS, CDR2 YYEKEE (reference sequence).

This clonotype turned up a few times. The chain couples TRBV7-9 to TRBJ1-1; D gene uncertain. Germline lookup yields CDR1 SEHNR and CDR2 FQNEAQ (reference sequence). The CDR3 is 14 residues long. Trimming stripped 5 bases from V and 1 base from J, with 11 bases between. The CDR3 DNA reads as TGTGCCAGCAGCCTCACAAACACGAACACTGAAGCTTTCTTT. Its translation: CASSLTNTNTEAFF.

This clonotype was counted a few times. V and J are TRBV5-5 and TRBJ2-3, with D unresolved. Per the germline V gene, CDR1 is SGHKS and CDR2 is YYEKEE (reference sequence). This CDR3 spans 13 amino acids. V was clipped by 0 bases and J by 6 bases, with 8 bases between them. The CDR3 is CASSLEGSDTQYF. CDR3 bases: TGTGCCAGCAGCTTGGAGGGCAGTGATACGCAGTATTTT.

Here the CDR3 reads CASSFALENTGELFF. As DNA, the CDR3 is TGTGCCAGCAGCTTCGCGCTGGAAAACACCGGGGAGCTGTTTTTT. The chain employs TRBV7-3 and TRBJ2-2; D uncertain. The CDR3 consists of 15 residues. V was trimmed by 3 bases and J by 2 bases, leaving 10 bases between them. In germline, CDR1 is SGHTA, CDR2 FQGTGA.

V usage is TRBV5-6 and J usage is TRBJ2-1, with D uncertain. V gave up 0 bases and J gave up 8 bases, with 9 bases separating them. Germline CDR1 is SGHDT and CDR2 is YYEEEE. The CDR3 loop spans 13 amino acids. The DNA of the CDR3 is TGTGCCAGCAGCTTGGGCGGCAGGTATGAGCAGTTCTTC. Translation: CASSLGGRYEQFF. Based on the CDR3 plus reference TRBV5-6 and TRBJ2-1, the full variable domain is DAGVTQSPTHLIKTRGQQVTLRCSPKSGHDTVSWYQQALGQGPQFIFQYYEEEERQRGNFPDRFSGHQFPNYSSELNVNALLLGDSALYLCASSLGGRYEQFFGPGTRLTVL.

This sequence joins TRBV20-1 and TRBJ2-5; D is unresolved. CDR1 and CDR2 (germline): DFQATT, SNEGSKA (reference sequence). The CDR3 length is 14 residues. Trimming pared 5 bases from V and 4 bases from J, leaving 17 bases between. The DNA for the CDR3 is TGCAGTGCTGTTAATTTCGGTAGGAGAGAGACCCAGTACTTC. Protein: CSAVNFGRRETQYF.

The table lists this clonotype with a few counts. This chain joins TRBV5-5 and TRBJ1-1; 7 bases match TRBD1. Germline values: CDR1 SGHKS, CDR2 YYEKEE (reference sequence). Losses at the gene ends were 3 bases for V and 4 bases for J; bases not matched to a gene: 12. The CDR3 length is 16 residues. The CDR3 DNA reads TGTGCCAGCAGCTGGGGACAGCTCTTTGGATCCACTGAAGCTTTCTTT. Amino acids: CASSWGQLFGSTEAFF.

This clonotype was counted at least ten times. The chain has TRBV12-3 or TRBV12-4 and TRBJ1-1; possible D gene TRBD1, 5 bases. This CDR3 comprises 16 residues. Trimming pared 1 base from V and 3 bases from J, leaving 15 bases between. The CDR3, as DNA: TGTGCCAGCAGTTTAGGGGGCGGAGGGGTTGACACTGAAGCTTTCTTT. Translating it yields CASSLGGGGVDTEAFF.

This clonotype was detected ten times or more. CDR3 sequence (DNA): TGTGCCAGCAGTTATCGATTGGACAGGGAAAACACCGGGGAGCTGTTTTTT. Translating gives CASSYRLDRENTGELFF. The chain combines TRBV6-2 or TRBV6-3 with TRBJ2-2, with TRBD1 identical over 8 bases. V dropped 3 bases and J dropped 2; count of bases not matched to a gene: 8. This CDR3 region has 17 residues. CDR1 is MNHEY and CDR2 is SVGEGT in the germline V gene.

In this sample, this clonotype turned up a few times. The CDR3 reads CAISPSGQTNTEAFF. The CDR3 bases are TGTGCCATCAGCCCTTCCGGGCAGACGAACACTGAAGCTTTCTTT. The chain recombines TRBV10-3 with TRBJ1-1; D call uncertain. CDR1 ENHRY and CDR2 SYGVKD come from the germline V gene. There are 15 residues in the CDR3. V was trimmed by 6 bases and J by 1 base, leaving 15 bases between them.

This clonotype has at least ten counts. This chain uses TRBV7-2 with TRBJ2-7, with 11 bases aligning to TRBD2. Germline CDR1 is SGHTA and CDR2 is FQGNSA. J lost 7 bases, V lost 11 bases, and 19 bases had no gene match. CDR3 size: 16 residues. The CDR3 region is CASYGLAGGAPREQYF. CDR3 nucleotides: TGTGCCTCCTATGGGCTAGCGGGGGGCGCCCCCAGGGAGCAGTACTTC.

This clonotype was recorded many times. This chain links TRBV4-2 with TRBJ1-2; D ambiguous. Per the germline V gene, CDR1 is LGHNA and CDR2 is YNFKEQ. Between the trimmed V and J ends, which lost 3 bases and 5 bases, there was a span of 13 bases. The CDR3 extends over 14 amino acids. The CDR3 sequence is CASSHARERYGYTF. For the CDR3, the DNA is TGTGCCAGCAGCCACGCGCGAGAAAGATATGGCTACACCTTC.

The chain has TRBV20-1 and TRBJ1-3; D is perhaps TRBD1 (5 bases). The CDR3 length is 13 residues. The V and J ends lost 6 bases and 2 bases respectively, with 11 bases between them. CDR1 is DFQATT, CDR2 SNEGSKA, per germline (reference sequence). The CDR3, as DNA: TGCAGTGCCGGGACGGGGGCTGGAAACACCATATATTTT. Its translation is CSAGTGAGNTIYF.

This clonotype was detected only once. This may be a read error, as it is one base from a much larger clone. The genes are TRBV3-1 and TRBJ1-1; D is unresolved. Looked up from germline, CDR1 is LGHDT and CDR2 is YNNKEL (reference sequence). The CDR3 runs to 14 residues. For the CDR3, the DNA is TGTGCCAGCAGCCAAGGGACGGTGAACTCTGAAGCTTTCTTT. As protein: CASSQGTVNSEAFF.

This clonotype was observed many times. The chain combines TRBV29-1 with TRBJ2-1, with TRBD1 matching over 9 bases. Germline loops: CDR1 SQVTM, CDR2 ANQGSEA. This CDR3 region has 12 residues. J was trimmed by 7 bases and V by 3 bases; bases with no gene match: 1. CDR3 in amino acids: CSVEGQGNEQFF. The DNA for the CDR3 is TGCAGCGTTGAGGGACAGGGTAATGAGCAGTTCTTC.

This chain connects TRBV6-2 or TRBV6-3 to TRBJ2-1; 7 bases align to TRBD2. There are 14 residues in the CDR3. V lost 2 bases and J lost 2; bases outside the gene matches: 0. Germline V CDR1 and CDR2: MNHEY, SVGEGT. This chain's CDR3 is CASSYGGAYNEQFF. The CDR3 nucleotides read TGTGCCAGCAGTTACGGGGGGGCCTACAATGAGCAGTTCTTC.

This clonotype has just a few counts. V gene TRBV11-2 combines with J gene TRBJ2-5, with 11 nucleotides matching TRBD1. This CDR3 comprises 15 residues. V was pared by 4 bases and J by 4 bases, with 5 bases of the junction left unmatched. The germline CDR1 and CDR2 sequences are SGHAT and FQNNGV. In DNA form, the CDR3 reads TGTGCCAGCAGCTACGGGACAGGGGGACGAGAGACCCAGTACTTC. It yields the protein CASSYGTGGRETQYF.

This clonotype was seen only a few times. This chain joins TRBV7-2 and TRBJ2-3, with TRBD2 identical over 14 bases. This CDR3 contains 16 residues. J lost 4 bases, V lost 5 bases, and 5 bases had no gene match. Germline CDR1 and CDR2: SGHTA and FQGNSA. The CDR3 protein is CASSLTTSGGADTQYF. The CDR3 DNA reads TGTGCCAGCAGCCTAACGACTAGCGGGGGGGCAGATACGCAGTATTTT.

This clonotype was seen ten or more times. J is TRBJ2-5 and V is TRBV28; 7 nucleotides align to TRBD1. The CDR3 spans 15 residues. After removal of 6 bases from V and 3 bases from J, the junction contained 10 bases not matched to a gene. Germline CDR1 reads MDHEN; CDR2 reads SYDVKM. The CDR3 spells CASRGDGTAKETQYF. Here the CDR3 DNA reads TGTGCCAGCAGAGGTGACGGGACAGCCAAAGAGACCCAGTACTTC.

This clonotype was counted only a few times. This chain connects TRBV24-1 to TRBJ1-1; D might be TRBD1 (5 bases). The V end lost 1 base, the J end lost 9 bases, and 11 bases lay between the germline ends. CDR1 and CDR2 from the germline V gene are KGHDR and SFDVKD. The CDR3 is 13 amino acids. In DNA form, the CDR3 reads TGTGCCACCAGTGATTTTTCCGGGACGAAAGCTTTCTTT. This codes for CATSDFSGTKAFF.